This T cell receptor beta chain is drawn from a study of cytomegalovirus exposure and HLA in healthy donors. Whole-study context: When 300 to 400 donors were genotyped, about 80% of them were found to fall in the Caucasian-associated ancestry cluster.

Broader study findings: Later work found most CMV-associated TCR beta chains apparently HLA-restricted.

It was with 60 Vbeta and 13 Jbeta primers that the PCR ran. Assay: immunoSEQ multiplex PCR; the TCRdb copy retains only in-frame clones and omits some. The repertoire holds about 150,000 clones, with around 9.6% as singletons. The table lists this clone with a few counts. Its antigen is undetermined. Material for sequencing was PBMCs. The sequence derives from a male donor in good health and CMV-seronegative.

In DNA form, the CDR3 reads TGTGCCAGCAGCCCCCACCGACAGGGCGGGAACACTGAAGCTTTCTTT. Translated: CASSPHRQGGNTEAFF. The chain joins TRBV7-9 to TRBJ1-1; 7 bases map to TRBD1. V lost 5 bases, J lost 1 base, and 10 bases stayed unmatched. In germline, CDR1 is SEHNR, CDR2 FQNEAQ (reference sequence). The CDR3 loop spans 16 amino acids.